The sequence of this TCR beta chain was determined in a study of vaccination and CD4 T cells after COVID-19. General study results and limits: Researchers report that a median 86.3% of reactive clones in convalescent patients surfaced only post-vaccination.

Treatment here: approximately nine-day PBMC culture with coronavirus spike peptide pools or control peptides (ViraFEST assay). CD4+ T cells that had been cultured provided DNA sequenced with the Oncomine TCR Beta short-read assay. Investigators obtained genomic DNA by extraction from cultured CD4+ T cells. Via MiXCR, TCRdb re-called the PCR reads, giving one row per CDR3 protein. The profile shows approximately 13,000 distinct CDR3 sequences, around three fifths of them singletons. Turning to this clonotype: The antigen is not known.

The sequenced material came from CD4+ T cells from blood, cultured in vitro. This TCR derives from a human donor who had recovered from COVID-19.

The CDR3 DNA is TGTGCCAGCAGTGGTAGGGGACTAGCGGGTAATGAGCAGTTCTTC. This codes for CASSGRGLAGNEQFF. V usage is TRBV2 and J usage is TRBJ2-1; 12 bases are shared with TRBD2. The CDR3 has 15 amino acids. The germline CDR1 and CDR2 sequences are SNHLY and FYNNEI. The V and J ends lost 4 bases and 7 bases, in that order; junction bases with no gene match: 5.